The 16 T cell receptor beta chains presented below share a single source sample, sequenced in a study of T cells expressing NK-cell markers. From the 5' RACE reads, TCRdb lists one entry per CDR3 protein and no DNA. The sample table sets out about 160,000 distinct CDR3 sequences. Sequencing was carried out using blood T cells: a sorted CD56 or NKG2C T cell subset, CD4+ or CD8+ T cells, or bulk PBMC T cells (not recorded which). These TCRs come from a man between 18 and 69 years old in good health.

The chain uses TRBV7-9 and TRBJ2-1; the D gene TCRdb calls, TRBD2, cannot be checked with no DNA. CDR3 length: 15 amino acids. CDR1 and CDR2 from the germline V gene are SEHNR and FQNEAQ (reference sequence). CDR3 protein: CASRVPGTSFDEQFF.

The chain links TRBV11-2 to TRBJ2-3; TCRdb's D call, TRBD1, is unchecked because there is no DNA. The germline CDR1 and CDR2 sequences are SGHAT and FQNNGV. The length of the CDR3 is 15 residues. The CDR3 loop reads CASSHPRTSTDTQYF. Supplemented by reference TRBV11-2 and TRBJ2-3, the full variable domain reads EAGVAQSPRYKIIEKRQSVAFWCNPISGHATLYWYQQILGQGPKLLIQFQNNGVVDDSQLPKDRFSAERLKGVDSTLKIQPAKLEDSAVYLCASSHPRTSTDTQYFGPGTRLTVL.

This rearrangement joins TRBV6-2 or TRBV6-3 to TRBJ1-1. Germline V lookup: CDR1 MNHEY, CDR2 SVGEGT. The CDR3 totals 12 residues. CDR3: CASGRHNTEAFF.

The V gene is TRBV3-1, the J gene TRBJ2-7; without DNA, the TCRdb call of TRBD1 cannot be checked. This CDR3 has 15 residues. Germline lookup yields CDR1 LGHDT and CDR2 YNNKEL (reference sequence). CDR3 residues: CASSPEGLLSHEQYF.

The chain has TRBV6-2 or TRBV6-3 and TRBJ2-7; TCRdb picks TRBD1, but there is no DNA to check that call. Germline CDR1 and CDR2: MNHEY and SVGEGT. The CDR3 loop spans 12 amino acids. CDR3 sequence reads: CASDGGPYEQYF.

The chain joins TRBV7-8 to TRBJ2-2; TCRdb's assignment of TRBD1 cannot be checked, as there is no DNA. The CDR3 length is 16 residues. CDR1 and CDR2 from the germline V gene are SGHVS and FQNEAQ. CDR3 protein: CASSLLGGAATGELFF.

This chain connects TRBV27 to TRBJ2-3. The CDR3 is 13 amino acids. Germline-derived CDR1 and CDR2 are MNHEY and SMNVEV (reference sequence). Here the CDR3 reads CASVLRLGDTQYF.

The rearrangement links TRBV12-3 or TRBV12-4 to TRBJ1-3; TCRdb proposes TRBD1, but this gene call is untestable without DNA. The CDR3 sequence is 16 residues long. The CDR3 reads CASSLWQGDSGNTIYF.

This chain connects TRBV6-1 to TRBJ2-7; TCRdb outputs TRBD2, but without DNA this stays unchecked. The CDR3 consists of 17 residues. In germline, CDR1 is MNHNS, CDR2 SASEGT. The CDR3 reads CASSEAVTSGGAYERYF.

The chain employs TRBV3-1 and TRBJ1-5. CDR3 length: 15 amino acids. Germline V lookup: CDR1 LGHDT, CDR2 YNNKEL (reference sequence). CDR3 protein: CASSQDLGVNQPQHF.

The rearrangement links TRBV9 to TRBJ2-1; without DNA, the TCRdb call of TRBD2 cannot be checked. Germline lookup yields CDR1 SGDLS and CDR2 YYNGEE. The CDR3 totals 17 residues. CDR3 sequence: CASTKAGLAGGYNEQFF.

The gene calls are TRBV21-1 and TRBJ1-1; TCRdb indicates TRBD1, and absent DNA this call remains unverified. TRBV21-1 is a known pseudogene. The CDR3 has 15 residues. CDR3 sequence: CASRLPGTVGTEAFF.

The CDR3 sequence: CASSFGTGGADEQFF. The J gene is TRBJ2-1, the V gene TRBV7-2; TCRdb reports TRBD1, a call that lacks DNA to check it against. The CDR3 extends over 15 amino acids. Germline assignment: CDR1 SGHTA and CDR2 FQGNSA.

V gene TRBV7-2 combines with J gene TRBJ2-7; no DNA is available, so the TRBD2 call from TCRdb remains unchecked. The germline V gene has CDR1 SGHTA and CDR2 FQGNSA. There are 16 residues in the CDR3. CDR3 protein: CASSLDGRASPYEQYF.

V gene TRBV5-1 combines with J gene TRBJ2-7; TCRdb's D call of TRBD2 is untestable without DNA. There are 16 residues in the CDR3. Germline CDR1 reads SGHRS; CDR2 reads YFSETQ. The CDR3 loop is CASSLAGTSVSYEQYF.

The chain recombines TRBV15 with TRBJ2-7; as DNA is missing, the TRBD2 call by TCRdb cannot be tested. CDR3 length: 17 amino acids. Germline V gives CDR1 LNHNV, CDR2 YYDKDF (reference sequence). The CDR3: CATSRDRDSGGIYEQYF. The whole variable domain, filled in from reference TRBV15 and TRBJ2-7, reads DAMVIQNPRYQVTQFGKPVTLSCSQTLNHNVMYWYQQKSSQAPKLLFHYYDKDFNNEADTPDNFQSRRPNTSFCFLDIRSPGLGDTAMYLCATSRDRDSGGIYEQYFGPGTRLTVT.